This paragraph reports one T cell receptor (beta chain). The clone's antigen remains unknown. Base qualities are not recorded, but no much larger clone differs from it by a single base. The entry originates in a study of OX40 agonist ivuxolimab in advanced cancers. In terms of the full investigation: The costimulatory receptor OX40 (CD134) was targeted by ivuxolimab, a fully human IgG2 agonistic monoclonal antibody. Intravenous ivuxolimab was administered to patients every 2 weeks at six dose levels: 0.01, 0.1, 0.3, 1.5, 3 and 10 mg/kg. Of the roughly 50 dose-escalation patients, hepatocellular carcinoma was present in around 19, melanoma in approximately 15, renal cell carcinoma in 9 and head and neck cancer in 9. The dose-escalation cohort was about 87% male with a mean age of roughly 62 years, ranging from about 23 to 85. Prior anti-PD-1, anti-PD-L1 or anti-CTLA-4 therapy was permitted, and approximately 42% of dose-escalation patients had received checkpoint inhibitors. Partial responses were achieved by three dose-escalation patients, of whom one had hepatocellular carcinoma and two had cutaneous melanoma. Peripheral TCRbeta sequencing was intended to test whether TCR sequence diversity was altered and clonal T-cell expansion was caused by ivuxolimab. The monotherapy dose-escalation portion (N of about 57 patients) of the phase I ivuxolimab trial is reported in the paper. What the authors observed across the whole study: Antigen specificity was not determined for the clonally expanded peripheral T cells. After ivuxolimab, CD8+ T cells had more expanded clones than CD4+ T cells on average. Low levels of normalized T-cell clonal expansion were also seen in some nonresponding patients. In the 0.1-3.0 mg/kg groups, partial responders were among the patients with the lowest normalized peripheral clonal expansion, particularly in CD8+ T cells. At doses from 0.1 to 3.0 mg/kg, clonal expansion was seen in both CD4+ and CD8+ blood T cells between baseline and week 6.

Genomic DNA was extracted from sorted cells for sequencing of the TCRbeta CDR3 region. The immunoSEQ Assay was used to sequence the TCRbeta CDR3 regions. The immuneACCESS repertoire file appears here via TCRdb, limited to in-frame rearrangements. These files lack a portion of the clones; in checked studies, under half of the deficit traces to unresolved V genes, and the cause of the others is not known. This sample has about 70,000 clones in its table, and about four fifths of those were observed once. Together, the top ten hold 1.1% of the sample. The CDR3 numbers 14 residues from cysteine through phenylalanine. The only DNA kept is the CDR3, 42 bases in frame from the first base. Deletion took 3 bases off V and 1 base off J, with a span of 10 bases between the germline ends. CDR1 SGHTS and CDR2 YDEGEE were looked up in the germline V gene. Patients with a history of autoimmune disease or receiving systemic immunosuppression were excluded from the trial. Peripheral blood for TCR sequencing was drawn from every dose cohort at baseline, at cycle 4 day 1 and at cycle 7 day 1. The samples were drawn from a first-in-human, open-label, multicenter phase I dose-escalation trial of ivuxolimab. Adults with locally advanced or metastatic melanoma, renal cell, hepatocellular, or head and neck squamous cell carcinoma were enrolled in the trial. Before TCR sequencing, CD4+ T cells and CD8+ T cells were sorted from peripheral blood as separate populations.

This sequence originates from an adult with an advanced solid tumor such as melanoma, head and neck, liver or kidney cancer. The V gene is TRBV5-8 and the J gene is TRBJ1-1; the D gene identity is not certain. The sequenced sample was CD4+ or CD8+ T cells sorted from blood, obtained in a trial of the OX40 agonist ivuxolimab. The bases read TGTGCCAGCAGCTGGGGTACGAGGAACACTGAAGCTTTCTTT. Translated, it gives CASSWGTRNTEAFF.